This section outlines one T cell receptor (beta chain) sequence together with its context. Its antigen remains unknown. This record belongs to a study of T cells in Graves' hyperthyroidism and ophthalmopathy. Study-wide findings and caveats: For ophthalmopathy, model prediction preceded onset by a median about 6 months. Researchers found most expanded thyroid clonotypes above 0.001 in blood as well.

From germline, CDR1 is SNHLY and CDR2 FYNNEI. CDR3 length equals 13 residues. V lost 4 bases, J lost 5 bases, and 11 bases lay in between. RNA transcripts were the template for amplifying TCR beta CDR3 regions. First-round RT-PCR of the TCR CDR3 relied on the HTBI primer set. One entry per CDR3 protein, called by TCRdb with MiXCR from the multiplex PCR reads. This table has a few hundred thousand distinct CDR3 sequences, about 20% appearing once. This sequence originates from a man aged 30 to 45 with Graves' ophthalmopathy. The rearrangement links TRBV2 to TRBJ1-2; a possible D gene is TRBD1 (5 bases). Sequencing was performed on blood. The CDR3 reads CASSVTGEYGYTF. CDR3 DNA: TGTGCCAGCAGTGTCACGGGGGAGTATGGCTACACCTTC. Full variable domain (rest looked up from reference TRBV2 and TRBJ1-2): EPEVTQTPSHQVTQMGQEVILRCVPISNHLYFYWYRQILGQKVEFLVSFYNNEISEKSEIFDDQFSVERPDGSNFTLKIRSTKLEDSAMYFCASSVTGEYGYTFGSGTRLTVV.